Following are 3 T cell receptor beta chains from one sample sequenced in a study of T-cell reconstitution after alpha-beta-depleted transplantation in children. The library targeted TCRbeta and was prepared with unique molecular identifiers. TCRdb processed the PCR reads anew with MiXCR; each CDR3 protein has one entry. The profile covers about 340,000 distinct CDR3 sequences, with 10% to 15% appearing a single time and around 4% taken by the ten largest. Here the sequenced sample was PBMCs, taken from the stem cell graft. The receptors were gathered from a human donor who donated a stem cell graft to a child with Fanconi anemia.

In its sample, this clonotype was seen many times. J is TRBJ2-6 and V is TRBV6-5; D uncertain. CDR1 is MNHEY and CDR2 is SVGAGI in the germline V gene. The CDR3 is 16 amino acids. Trimming removed 0 bases at V and 1 base at J, with 7 bases between. The CDR3 DNA is TGTGCCAGCAGTTACTCGATTCCTTCTGGGGCCAACGTCCTGACTTTC. Residues: CASSYSIPSGANVLTF.

The chain employs TRBV7-9 and TRBJ2-3; a weak D match, TRBD2 (6 bases). This CDR3 contains 16 residues. V lost 5 bases and J lost 3, with 18 bases in between. Germline V CDR1 and CDR2: SEHNR, FQNEAQ (reference sequence). The CDR3 bases are TGTGCCAGCAGCCTGGCCGGCGGGACGGAGACAGATACGCAGTATTTT. Its translation is CASSLAGGTETDTQYF.

This clonotype was counted only a few times. The gene calls are TRBV7-2 and TRBJ1-4, with a possible D match to TRBD1 (6 bases). Trimming pared 5 bases from V and 8 bases from J, leaving 21 bases between. The CDR3 has 16 amino acids. From germline, CDR1 is SGHTA and CDR2 FQGNSA. The CDR3 nucleotides read TGTGCCAGCAGCCCTGAGTTGCCGGGGGCCGGCGAAAAACTGTTTTTT. Translated, it gives CASSPELPGAGEKLFF.